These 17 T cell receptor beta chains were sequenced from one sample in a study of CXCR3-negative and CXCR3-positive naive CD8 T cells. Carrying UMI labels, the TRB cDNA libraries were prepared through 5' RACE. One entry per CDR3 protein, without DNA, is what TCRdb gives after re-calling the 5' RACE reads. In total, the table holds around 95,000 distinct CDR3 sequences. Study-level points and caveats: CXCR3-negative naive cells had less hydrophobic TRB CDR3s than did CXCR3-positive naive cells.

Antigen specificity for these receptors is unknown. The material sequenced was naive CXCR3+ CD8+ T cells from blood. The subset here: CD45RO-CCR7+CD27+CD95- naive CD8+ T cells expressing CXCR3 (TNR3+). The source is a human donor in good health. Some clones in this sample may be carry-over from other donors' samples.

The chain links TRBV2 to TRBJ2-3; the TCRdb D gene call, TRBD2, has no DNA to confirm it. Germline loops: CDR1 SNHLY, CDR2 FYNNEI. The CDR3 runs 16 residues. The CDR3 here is CASRWSASGGADTQYF.

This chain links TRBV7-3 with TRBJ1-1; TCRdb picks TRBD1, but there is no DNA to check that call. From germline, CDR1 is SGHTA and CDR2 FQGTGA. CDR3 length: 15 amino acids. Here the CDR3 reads CASSSTGAMNTEAFF.

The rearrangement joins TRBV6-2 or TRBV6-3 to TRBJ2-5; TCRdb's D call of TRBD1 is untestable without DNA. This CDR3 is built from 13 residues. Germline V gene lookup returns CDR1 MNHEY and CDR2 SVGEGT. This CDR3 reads CASSYPGEETQYF.

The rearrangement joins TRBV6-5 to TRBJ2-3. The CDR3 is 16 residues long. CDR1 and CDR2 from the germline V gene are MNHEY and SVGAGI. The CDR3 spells CASSYRQLPTTDTQYF.

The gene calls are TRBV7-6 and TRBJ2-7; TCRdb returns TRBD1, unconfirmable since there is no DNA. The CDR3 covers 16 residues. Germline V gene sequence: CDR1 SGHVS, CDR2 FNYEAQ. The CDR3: CASSPGTGTFSYEQYF.

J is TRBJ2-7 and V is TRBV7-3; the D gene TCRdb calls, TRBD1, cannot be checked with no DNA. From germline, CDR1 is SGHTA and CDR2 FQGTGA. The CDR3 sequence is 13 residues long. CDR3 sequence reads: CASRSGATYEQYF.

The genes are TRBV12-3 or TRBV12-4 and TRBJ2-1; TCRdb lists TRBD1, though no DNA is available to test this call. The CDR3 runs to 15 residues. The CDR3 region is CASSLVGIGDSEQFF.

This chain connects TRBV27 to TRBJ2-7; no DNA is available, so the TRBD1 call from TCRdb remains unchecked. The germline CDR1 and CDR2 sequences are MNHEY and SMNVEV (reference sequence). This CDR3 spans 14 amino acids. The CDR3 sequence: CASSLDRTHYEQYF.

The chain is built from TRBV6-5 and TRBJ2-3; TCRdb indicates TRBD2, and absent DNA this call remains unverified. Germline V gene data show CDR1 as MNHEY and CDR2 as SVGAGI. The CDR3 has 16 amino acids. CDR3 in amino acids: CASSYSPGLGADTQYF.

This chain's CDR3 is CASSQDLRLAHNEQFF. The chain uses TRBV3-1 and TRBJ2-1. Germline CDR1 is LGHDT and CDR2 is YNNKEL (reference sequence). The CDR3 has 16 residues.

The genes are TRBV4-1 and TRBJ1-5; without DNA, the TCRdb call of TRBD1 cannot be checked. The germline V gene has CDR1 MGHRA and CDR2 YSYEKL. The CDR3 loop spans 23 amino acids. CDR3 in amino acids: CASSQDLFSPGTGGNNGNQPQHF.

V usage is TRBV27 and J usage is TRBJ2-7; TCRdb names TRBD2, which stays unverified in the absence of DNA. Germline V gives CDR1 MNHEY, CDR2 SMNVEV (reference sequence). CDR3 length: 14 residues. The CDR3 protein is CASSLYAGGSEQYF.

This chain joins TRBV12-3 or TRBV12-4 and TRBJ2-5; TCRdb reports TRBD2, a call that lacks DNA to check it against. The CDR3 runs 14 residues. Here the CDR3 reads CASSTGSWRETQYF.

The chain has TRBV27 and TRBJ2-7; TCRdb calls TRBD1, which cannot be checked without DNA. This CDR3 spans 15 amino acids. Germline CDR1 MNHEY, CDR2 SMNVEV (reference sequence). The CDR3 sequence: CASSLSGTGYYEQYF.

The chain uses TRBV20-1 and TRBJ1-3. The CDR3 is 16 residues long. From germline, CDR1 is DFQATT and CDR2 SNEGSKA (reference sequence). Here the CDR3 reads CSAQSTQPRFGNTIYF.

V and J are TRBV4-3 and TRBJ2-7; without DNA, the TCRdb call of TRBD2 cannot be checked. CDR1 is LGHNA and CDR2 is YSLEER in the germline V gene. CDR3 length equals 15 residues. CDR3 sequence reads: CASSQGTSGPYEQYF.

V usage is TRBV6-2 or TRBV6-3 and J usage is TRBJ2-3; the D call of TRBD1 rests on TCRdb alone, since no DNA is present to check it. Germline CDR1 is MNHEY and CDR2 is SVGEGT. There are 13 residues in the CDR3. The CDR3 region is CASRGQGADTQYF.